This TCR beta chain is drawn from a study of OX40 agonist ivuxolimab in advanced cancers. Across the whole study: Patients received the agonistic anti-OX40 (CD134) antibody ivuxolimab. Males comprised about 78% of the group, whose mean age was approximately 62 years (range roughly 20 to 90). Participants could have had prior anti-PD-1, anti-PD-L1 or anti-CTLA-4 therapy, and less than 45% had some.

Patients were excluded for autoimmune disease history or systemic immunosuppression. The method was immunoSEQ multiplex PCR; TCRdb's version includes in-frame clones alone and lacks a portion of them. The profile shows around 35,000 clones, about 88% of them singletons. CDR1 and CDR2 from the germline V gene are LNHNV and YYDKDF (reference sequence). This CDR3 is built from 13 residues. The germline V and J ends were trimmed by 4 bases and 7 bases, with 11 bases remaining between them. The chain joins TRBV15 to TRBJ2-1; no clear D gene. The clonotype originates from an adult with an advanced solid tumor such as melanoma, head and neck, liver or kidney cancer. Specimen: CD4+ or CD8+ T cells sorted from blood, collected in a trial of the OX40 agonist ivuxolimab. CDR3 DNA: TGTGCCACCAGCATGAATTGGTGGAATGAGCAGTTCTTC. It translates to CATSMNWWNEQFF.